This TCR beta chain comes out of a study of identical twins. MiXCR, run by TCRdb on the 5' RACE reads, gives a single entry per CDR3 protein. The table shows 200,000 to 250,000 distinct CDR3 sequences, with 7% occurring only once. This clonotype was counted a few times. The CDR3 spans 15 residues. CDR1 SGHKS and CDR2 YYEKEE come from the germline V gene (reference sequence). V was clipped by 0 bases and J by 4 bases, with 14 bases between them. The same data also went into a second study, on yellow fever vaccine responses in identical twins.

Specimen: memory (CD45RO+) T cells sorted from blood. The chain employs TRBV5-5 and TRBJ2-7, with a tentative D call TRBD2 (6 bases). This clonotype was sampled from a woman aged 18-29 years in good health. CDR3 coding DNA: TGTGCCAGCAGCTTGGAAGGGACTCCACCTTACGAGCAGTACTTC. It is translated as CASSLEGTPPYEQYF.